Listed below are T cell receptor beta chains from one sample, sequenced in a study of blood T cells in healthy people across ages. TCRdb re-called the 5' RACE reads with MiXCR, one entry per CDR3 protein. Among around 870,000 distinct CDR3 sequences listed, 29% were seen once. What was sequenced was blood. These receptors were obtained from a woman aged 80 or older in good health. The CDR3 runs from the conserved cysteine through the conserved F or W. A D gene is named only where the DNA matches it firmly. Not every row has a clone size; where given, it reads once, few, many or a size class.

size	J	V	D	DNA	CDR3
few	TRBJ2-2	TRBV10-1	NA	TGCGCCAGCAGTGCTGGCAGAGGGAACACCGGGGAGCTGTTTTTT	CASSAGRGNTGELFF
many	TRBJ2-3	TRBV24-1	NA	TGTGCCACCAGTGAGCGGACAGATACGCAGTATTTT	CATSERTDTQYF
NA	TRBJ1-3	TRBV20-1	NA	TGCAGTGCCAGAGTAGGGAGGGGCAGTGGAAACACCATATATTTT	CSARVGRGSGNTIYF
many	TRBJ1-2	TRBV21-1	NA	TGTGCCAGCAGCAAGGACGCCTATGGCTACACCTTC	CASSKDAYGYTF
many	TRBJ2-1	TRBV3-1	TRBD2	TGTGCCAGCAGCCAAGAATCCATCGCGGGGGTCTACAATGAGCAGTTCTTC	CASSQESIAGVYNEQFF
NA	TRBJ1-1	TRBV29-1	TRBD1	TGCAGCGTTAACAGGGGAAACACTGAAGCTTTCTTT	CSVNRGNTEAFF
few	TRBJ1-4	TRBV20-1	TRBD1	TGCAGTGCTATGGGTGTAGGGGGCACTAATGAAAAACTGTTTTTT	CSAMGVGGTNEKLFF
many	TRBJ2-1	TRBV3-1	NA	TGTGCCAGCAGCTATTCCCTGAATGAGCAGTTCTTC	CASSYSLNEQFF
many	TRBJ1-6	TRBV7-8	NA	TGTGCCAGCGGGCTAGGGGGTATGGGTTCACCCCTCCACTTT	CASGLGGMGSPLHF
NA	TRBJ2-2	TRBV4-3	NA	TGCGCCAGCAGCCAAGATTCGGCGCGGGCGAACACCGGGGAGCTGTTTTTT	CASSQDSARANTGELFF
NA	TRBJ2-7	TRBV4-2	NA	TGTGCCAGCAGCCAAGATTTTGATCACGAGCAGTACTTC	CASSQDFDHEQYF
once	TRBJ2-1	TRBV7-2	TRBD2	TGTACCAGCAGCTTAGTGGGTGAGAGCGGGGGGGCTCAAGAGCAGTTCTTC	CTSSLVGESGGAQEQFF
many	TRBJ2-7	TRBV15	NA	TGTGCCACCAGGCCTGGAGGGGGCGAGCAGTACTTC	CATRPGGGEQYF
many	TRBJ2-6	TRBV7-2	NA	TGTGCCAGCAGCCCTTTTCAGGGAGCTGGGGCCAACGTCCTGACTTTC	CASSPFQGAGANVLTF
many	TRBJ2-3	TRBV7-2	TRBD1	TGTGCCAGCGGTCGGGACAGCGCAGATACGCAGTATTTT	CASGRDSADTQYF
NA	TRBJ2-1	TRBV20-1	TRBD2	TGCAGTGCTACTAGCGGGATCGATGAGCAGTTCTTC	CSATSGIDEQFF
few	TRBJ1-6	TRBV11-3	NA	TGTGCCAGCAGCTGGTGGGGGCCGAGCTCCTATAATTCACCCCTCCACTTT	CASSWWGPSSYNSPLHF
NA	TRBJ2-7	TRBV5-1	NA	TGCGCCAGCAGCTTGGCAAGCGCATCGGGATCCTACGAGCAGTACTTC	CASSLASASGSYEQYF
many	TRBJ1-5	TRBV2	TRBD1	TGTGCCAGCAGTCTGGGACAGGGGATTGGTCAGCCCCAGCATTTT	CASSLGQGIGQPQHF
few	TRBJ2-1	TRBV7-2	NA	TGTGCCAGCAGCTTAGCCCACGGGACCGAAAGGCATGAGCAGTTCTTC	CASSLAHGTERHEQFF
NA	TRBJ2-3	TRBV5-1	NA	TGCGCCAGCAGCTCAGGAAGCGGGGATACGCAGTATTTT	CASSSGSGDTQYF
many	TRBJ2-1	TRBV28	NA	TGTGCCAGCAGTCGGGACGGCTCTCGGGTCGGCTACAATGAGCAGTTCTTC	CASSRDGSRVGYNEQFF
NA	TRBJ2-3	TRBV12-3/TRBV12-4	TRBD1	TGTGCCAGCAGTAAACAGGGGGCATTAGATGCGGAGTATTTT	CASSKQGALDAEYF
few	TRBJ2-3	TRBV27	NA	TGTGCCAGCAGTTTAATAGGAGGGCGGGGCACAGATACGCAGTATTTT	CASSLIGGRGTDTQYF
many	TRBJ2-5	TRBV20-1	TRBD2	TGCAGTGCTCGTCCAGCGGGGGGGCCAGAGACCCAGTACTTC	CSARPAGGPETQYF
few	TRBJ1-2	TRBV14	TRBD1	TGTGCCAGCAGCCAAGTTTGGACAGGGGCGGGTGGCTACACCTTC	CASSQVWTGAGGYTF
few	TRBJ1-2	TRBV14	NA	TGTGCCAGCAGCCAAGATGAGTCCGGAGGGTGGTATGGCTACACCTTC	CASSQDESGGWYGYTF
NA	TRBJ2-3	TRBV11-2	TRBD2	TGTGCCGGCAGCTTAGCGGGTGTCACAGATACGCAGTATTTT	CAGSLAGVTDTQYF
many	TRBJ1-2	TRBV12-3/TRBV12-4	NA	TGTGCCAGCAGTCCGAGGGATGGGGGGCATCGGTATGGCTACACCTTC	CASSPRDGGHRYGYTF
few	TRBJ1-2	TRBV3-1	NA	TGTGCCAGCAGCCAAAGGGCGCAGGGGCACGGCTACACCTTC	CASSQRAQGHGYTF
many	TRBJ2-3	TRBV11-2	NA	TGTGCCAGCAGCCGGGCCCTGGGGGCACCAGATACGCAGTATTTT	CASSRALGAPDTQYF
few	TRBJ2-2	TRBV3-1	NA	TGTGCCAGCAGCCCGGGAGGGGGCTGGACCGGGGAGCTGTTTTTT	CASSPGGGWTGELFF
NA	TRBJ2-5	TRBV4-3	NA	TGCGCCAACAGCCAAGGGAGACAGGGAGGGTCCTACAATGAGCAGTACTTC	CANSQGRQGGSYNEQYF
NA	TRBJ2-7	TRBV6-1	NA	TGTGTCAGCAGCGGGTCGGTCGGGCAGTACTTC	CVSSGSVGQYF
many	TRBJ1-2	TRBV12-3/TRBV12-4	TRBD1	TGTGCCAGCAGTTGGACAGGGAGTGGCTACACCTTC	CASSWTGSGYTF
NA	TRBJ1-6	TRBV12-3/TRBV12-4	NA	TGTGCCAGCAGCGGCGGCGGGAAGGGGTATAATTCACCCCTCCACTTT	CASSGGGKGYNSPLHF
many	TRBJ2-5	TRBV28	TRBD2	TGTGCCAGCAGGACGGGACTACAAGAGACCCAGTACTTC	CASRTGLQETQYF
NA	TRBJ2-2	TRBV3-1	NA	TGTGCCAGCAGCCAAGCCGGGGAGCTGTTTTTT	CASSQAGELFF
many	TRBJ2-1	TRBV7-2	NA	TGTGCCAGCAGCTCCCGTTCCGCCAGTAGCTCCTACAATGAGCAGTTCTTC	CASSSRSASSSYNEQFF
many	TRBJ1-2	TRBV6-2/TRBV6-3	TRBD1	TGTGCCAGCAGCCCACAGGGGAACAATGGCTACACCTTC	CASSPQGNNGYTF
many	TRBJ2-7	TRBV6-2/TRBV6-3	TRBD1	TGTGCCAGCAGTCGACCAAAGGGGACAGGGGTTACCTACGAGCAGTACTTC	CASSRPKGTGVTYEQYF
many	TRBJ2-5	TRBV14	NA	TGTGCCAGCAGCCAAAATATCCCAGAGACCCAGTACTTC	CASSQNIPETQYF
NA	TRBJ2-5	TRBV30	TRBD1	TGTGCCTGGAGTGGCCACAGGGGGCGGGAGACCCAGTACTTC	CAWSGHRGRETQYF
many	TRBJ2-1	TRBV6-5	NA	TGTGCCAGCAGTTATGGGGGGATCGGTGAGCAGTTCTTC	CASSYGGIGEQFF
NA	TRBJ2-5	TRBV7-9	TRBD2	TGTGCCAGCAGCGTAGGGACTACAAAAGAGACCCAGTACTTC	CASSVGTTKETQYF
few	TRBJ1-1	TRBV9	NA	TGTGCCAGCAGCGTAGTTCGGCTCATGAACACTGAAGCTTTCTTT	CASSVVRLMNTEAFF
few	TRBJ1-5	TRBV24-1	NA	TGTGCCACCAGTGATTTCGGACAGAATCAGCCCCAGCATTTT	CATSDFGQNQPQHF
many	TRBJ2-1	TRBV6-2/TRBV6-3	TRBD2	TGTGCCAGCAGTTACCCCGGGACTAGCGGGGAGAGCTCCTACAATGAGCAGTTCTTC	CASSYPGTSGESSYNEQFF